Below, 5 T cell receptor beta chains from the same sample are listed, as sequenced in a study of blood T cell repertoires in COVID-19. Clones were sequenced by immunoSEQ multiplex PCR, and TCRdb holds only the in-frame ones, with some missing. The sample holds 20,000 to 30,000 clones; 82% are singletons and the top ten take 25% to 35%. The sequenced material came from peripheral blood. The receptors derive from a human donor in a cohort sampled during active COVID-19.

This rearrangement joins TRBV7-2 to TRBJ2-5, with 14 bases that match TRBD2. There are 16 residues in the CDR3. Germline-derived CDR1 and CDR2 are SGHTA and FQGNSA. Trimming took 1 base from V and 5 from J; bases not matched to a gene: 3. In nucleotides, the CDR3 is TGTGCCAGCAGCTTAGGACTAGCGGGGGGGCTGGAGACCCAGTACTTC. Its protein is CASSLGLAGGLETQYF.

The chain is built from TRBV7-2 and TRBJ2-7, with no clear D. The CDR3 is made up of 13 amino acids. The ends were cut back, 1 base at V and 5 bases at J, with 9 bases in the middle. CDR1 is SGHTA and CDR2 is FQGNSA in the germline V gene. The CDR3 spells CASSLGASNEQYF. Here the CDR3 DNA reads TGTGCCAGCAGCTTAGGGGCCAGCAACGAGCAGTACTTC. The full variable domain, in which reference TRBV7-2 and TRBJ2-7 provide the parts outside the CDR3, is GAGVSQSPSNKVTEKGKDVELRCDPISGHTALYWYRQSLGQGLEFLIYFQGNSAPDKSGLPSDRFSAERTGGSVSTLTIQRTQQEDSAVYLCASSLGASNEQYFGPGTRLTVT.

The chain couples TRBV5-1 to TRBJ1-6, with 8 bases identical to TRBD1. This CDR3 region has 16 residues. The junction had 7 bases not matched to a gene; V was cut back by 2 bases and J by 6 bases. The germline gives CDR1 SGHRS, CDR2 YFSETQ. Written as DNA, the CDR3 is TGCGCCAGCAGCTTAACAGGGGGACTGGGTAATTCACCCCTCCACTTT. Its translation: CASSLTGGLGNSPLHF.

This chain joins TRBV6-5 and TRBJ2-7; a possible D gene is TRBD1 (6 bases). The CDR3 consists of 15 residues. Per the germline V gene, CDR1 is MNHEY and CDR2 is SVGAGI. V was trimmed by 6 bases and J by 3 bases, leaving 18 bases between them. CDR3 loop: CASRRAQGKGYEQYF. DNA for the CDR3: TGTGCCAGCAGAAGAGCTCAGGGGAAAGGCTACGAGCAGTACTTC.

The J gene is TRBJ2-6, the V gene TRBV19; the D gene is possibly TRBD2 (6 bases). This CDR3 contains 16 residues. Trimming left V 3 bases short and J 2 bases short, with 11 bases between. Germline V gene sequence: CDR1 LNHDA, CDR2 SQIVND (reference sequence). The CDR3 sequence is CASSINAGTGANVLTF. CDR3 nucleotides: TGTGCCAGTAGTATTAATGCGGGGACTGGGGCCAACGTCCTGACTTTC.